The 7 T cell receptor beta chains in this list originate from one sample, sequenced in a study of control samples from healthy donors and cancer patients. Sequencing was performed with immunoSEQ multiplex PCR; in TCRdb, only in-frame clones are kept and a portion is missing. The sample consists of 150,000 to 200,000 clones, just under 95% of them appearing once. What was sequenced was blood. The origin of the receptors is a young man in good health.

The chain couples TRBV10-1 to TRBJ2-6; D gene unclear. V lost 6 bases to trimming and J lost 0 bases, with 3 bases between them. Germline CDR1 and CDR2: WNHNN and SYGVQD (reference sequence). The CDR3 is 13 amino acids. In DNA, the CDR3 is TGCGCCAGCAGCTCCTCTGGGGCCAACGTCCTGACTTTC. This translates into CASSSSGANVLTF.

This rearrangement joins TRBV27 to TRBJ2-3; TRBD1 matches at 7 bases. Germline CDR1 reads MNHEY; CDR2 reads SMNVEV (reference sequence). This CDR3 is built from 15 residues. V dropped 4 bases and J dropped 1; count of bases not matched to a gene: 5. The CDR3 region is CASSSNGQGTDTQYF. Written as DNA, the CDR3 is TGTGCCAGCAGTTCCAACGGACAGGGCACAGATACGCAGTATTTT.

The chain uses TRBV30 and TRBJ2-3; 10 bases are shared with TRBD2. The CDR3 runs 15 residues. With 2 bases clipped from V and 2 bases from J, the junction kept 4 bases outside the gene matches. CDR1 is GTSNPN, CDR2 SVGIG, per germline (reference sequence). The CDR3 loop is CAWSQLAGITDTQYF. DNA of the CDR3: TGTGCCTGGAGTCAACTAGCGGGGATCACAGATACGCAGTATTTT.

The V and J genes are TRBV10-3 and TRBJ1-6, with D maybe TRBD1 (5 bases). Deletions cut 5 bases from V and 0 bases from J, with 8 bases between. The CDR3 length is 15 residues. Germline assignment: CDR1 ENHRY and CDR2 SYGVKD. CDR3 in DNA: TGTGCCATCAGTAACAGGAGCTCCTATAATTCACCCCTCCACTTT. This sequence encodes CAISNRSSYNSPLHF.

The rearrangement links TRBV19 to TRBJ2-1; D is uncertain. Germline V gene sequence: CDR1 LNHDA, CDR2 SQIVND (reference sequence). Deletions cut 7 bases from V and 3 bases from J, with 19 bases between. The CDR3 has 16 residues. The CDR3 loop is CASTDRPRVGYNEQFF. The CDR3 nucleotides are TGTGCCAGTACCGATCGACCTAGGGTCGGCTACAATGAGCAGTTCTTC. Using reference TRBV19 and TRBJ2-1 for the parts outside the CDR3, the full variable domain is DGGITQSPKYLFRKEGQNVTLSCEQNLNHDAMYWYRQDPGQGLRLIYYSQIVNDFQKGDIAEGYSVSREKKESFPLTVTSAQKNPTAFYLCASTDRPRVGYNEQFFGPGTRLTVL.

The V call is TRBV27, the J call TRBJ1-4; 11 bases agree with TRBD1. V gave up 6 bases and J gave up 8 bases; unmatched junction bases: 5. The CDR3 is 14 amino acids. Germline V lookup: CDR1 MNHEY, CDR2 SMNVEV (reference sequence). The CDR3 region has the DNA TGTGCCAGCAGCTTGGACAGGGGGCAAGAAAAACTGTTTTTT. Amino acid sequence: CASSLDRGQEKLFF. Together with reference TRBV27 and TRBJ1-4, the CDR3 gives the full variable domain: EAQVTQNPRYLITVTGKKLTVTCSQNMNHEYMSWYRQDPGLGLRQIYYSMNVEVTDKGDVPEGYKVSRKEKRNFPLILESPSPNQTSLYFCASSLDRGQEKLFFGSGTQLSVL.

Turning to this clone: This same CDR3 is encoded by further DNA sequences in the sample. This chain uses TRBV2 with TRBJ1-6; D unresolved. CDR1 and CDR2 (germline): SNHLY, FYNNEI. V lost 4 bases and J lost 7, with 11 bases in between. The CDR3 is 14 residues long. The CDR3 DNA is TGTGCCAGCAGTGTTGGGGTAGGCAATTCACCCCTCCACTTT. Translating gives CASSVGVGNSPLHF.